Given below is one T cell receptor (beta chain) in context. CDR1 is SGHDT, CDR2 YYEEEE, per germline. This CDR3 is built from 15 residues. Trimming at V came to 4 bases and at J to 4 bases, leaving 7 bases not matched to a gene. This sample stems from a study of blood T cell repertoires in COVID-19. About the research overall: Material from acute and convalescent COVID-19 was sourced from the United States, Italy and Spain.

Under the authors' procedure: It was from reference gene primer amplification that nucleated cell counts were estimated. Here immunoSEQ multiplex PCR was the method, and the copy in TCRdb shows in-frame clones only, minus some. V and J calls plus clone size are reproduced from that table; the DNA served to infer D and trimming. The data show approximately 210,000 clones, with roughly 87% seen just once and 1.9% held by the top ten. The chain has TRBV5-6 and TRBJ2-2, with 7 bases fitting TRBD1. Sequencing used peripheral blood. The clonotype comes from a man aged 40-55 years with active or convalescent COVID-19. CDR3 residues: CASSPGQSATGELFF. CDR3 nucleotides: TGTGCCAGCAGCCCGGGACAGTCTGCCACCGGGGAGCTGTTTTTT.